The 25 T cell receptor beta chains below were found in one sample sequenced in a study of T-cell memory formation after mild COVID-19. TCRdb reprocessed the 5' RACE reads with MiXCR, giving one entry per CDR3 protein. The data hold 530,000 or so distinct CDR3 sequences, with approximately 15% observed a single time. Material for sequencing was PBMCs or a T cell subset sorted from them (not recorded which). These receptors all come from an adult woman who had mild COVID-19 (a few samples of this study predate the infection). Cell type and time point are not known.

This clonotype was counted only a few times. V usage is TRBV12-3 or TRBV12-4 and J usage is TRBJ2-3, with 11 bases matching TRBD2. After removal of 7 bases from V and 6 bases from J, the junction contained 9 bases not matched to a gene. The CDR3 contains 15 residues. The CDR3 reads CASTLTSGGLDTQYF. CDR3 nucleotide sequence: TGTGCCAGCACCCTTACTAGCGGGGGCCTGGATACGCAGTATTTT.

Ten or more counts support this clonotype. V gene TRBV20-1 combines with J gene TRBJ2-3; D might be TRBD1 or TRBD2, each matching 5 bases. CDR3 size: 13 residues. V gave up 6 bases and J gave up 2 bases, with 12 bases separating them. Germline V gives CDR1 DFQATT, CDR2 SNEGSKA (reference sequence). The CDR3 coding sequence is TGCAGTGCCCAGGGACCCGACACAGATACGCAGTATTTT. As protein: CSAQGPDTDTQYF.

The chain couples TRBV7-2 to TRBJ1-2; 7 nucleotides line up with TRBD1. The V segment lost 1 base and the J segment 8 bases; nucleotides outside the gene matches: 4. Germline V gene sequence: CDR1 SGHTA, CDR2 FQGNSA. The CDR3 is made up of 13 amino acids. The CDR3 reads CASSLEGAQGYTF. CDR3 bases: TGTGCCAGCAGCTTAGAGGGGGCGCAGGGCTACACCTTC.

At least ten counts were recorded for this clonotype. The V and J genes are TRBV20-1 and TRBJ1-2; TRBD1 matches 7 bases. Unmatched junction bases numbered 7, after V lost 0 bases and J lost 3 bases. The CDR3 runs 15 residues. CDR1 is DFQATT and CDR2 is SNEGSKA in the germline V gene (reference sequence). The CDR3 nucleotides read TGCAGTGCTAGAGATACCCACAGGGGTGACTATGGCTACACCTTC. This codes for CSARDTHRGDYGYTF.

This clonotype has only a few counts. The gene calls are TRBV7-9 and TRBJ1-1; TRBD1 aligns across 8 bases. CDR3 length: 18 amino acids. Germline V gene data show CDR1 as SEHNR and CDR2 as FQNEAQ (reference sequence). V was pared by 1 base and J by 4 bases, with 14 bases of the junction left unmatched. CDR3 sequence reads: CASSLVGQGILGSTEAFF. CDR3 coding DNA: TGTGCCAGCAGCTTAGTAGGACAGGGTATTTTAGGGAGCACTGAAGCTTTCTTT.

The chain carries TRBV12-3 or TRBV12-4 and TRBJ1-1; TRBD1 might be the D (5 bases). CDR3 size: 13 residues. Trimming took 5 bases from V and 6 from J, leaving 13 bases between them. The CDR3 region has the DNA TGTGCCAGCAGTCACCCGGGGGGGGCTGAAGCTTTCTTT. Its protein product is CASSHPGGAEAFF.

The CDR3 DNA reads as TGTGCCAGCAGCTCTGGACAGGAATTTGGTGGCTACACCTTC. Protein: CASSSGQEFGGYTF. The V gene is TRBV5-5, the J gene TRBJ1-2; 7 positions match TRBD1. Germline V CDR1 and CDR2: SGHKS, YYEKEE (reference sequence). The J segment lost 7 bases and the V segment lost 3 bases, leaving 9 bases of the junction unmatched. This CDR3 contains 14 residues.

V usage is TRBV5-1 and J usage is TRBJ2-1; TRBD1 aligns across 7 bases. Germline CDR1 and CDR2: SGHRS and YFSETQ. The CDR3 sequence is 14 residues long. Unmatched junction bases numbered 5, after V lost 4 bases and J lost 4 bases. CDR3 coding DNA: TGCGCCAGCAGCCGACGGGACAGATACAATGAGCAGTTCTTC. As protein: CASSRRDRYNEQFF. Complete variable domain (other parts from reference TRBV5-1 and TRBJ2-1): KAGVTQTPRYLIKTRGQQVTLSCSPISGHRSVSWYQQTPGQGLQFLFEYFSETQRNKGNFPGRFSGRQFSNSRSEMNVSTLELGDSALYLCASSRRDRYNEQFFGPGTRLTVL.

This chain's CDR3 is CASSIVQGAVTEAFF. CDR3 in DNA: TGTGCCAGTAGTATTGTACAGGGGGCTGTCACTGAAGCTTTCTTT. This rearrangement joins TRBV19 to TRBJ1-1; 9 nucleotides line up with TRBD1. V lost 3 bases and J lost 4; bases outside the gene matches: 6. Germline V gene lookup returns CDR1 LNHDA and CDR2 SQIVND (reference sequence). The CDR3 covers 15 residues. Looking up the rest from reference TRBV19 and TRBJ1-1 gives the full variable domain: DGGITQSPKYLFRKEGQNVTLSCEQNLNHDAMYWYRQDPGQGLRLIYYSQIVNDFQKGDIAEGYSVSREKKESFPLTVTSAQKNPTAFYLCASSIVQGAVTEAFFGQGTRLTVV.

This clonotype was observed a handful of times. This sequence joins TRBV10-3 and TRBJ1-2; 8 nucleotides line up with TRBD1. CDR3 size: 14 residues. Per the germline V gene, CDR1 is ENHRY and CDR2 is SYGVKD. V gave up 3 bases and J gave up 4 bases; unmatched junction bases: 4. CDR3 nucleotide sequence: TGTGCCATCAGTGACGACACAGGGGGCTATGGCTACACCTTC. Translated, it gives CAISDDTGGYGYTF.

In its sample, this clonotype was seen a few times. The CDR3 region is CASSRRQGSYGYTF. CDR3 coding DNA: TGTGCCAGTAGTCGTCGACAGGGGAGCTATGGCTACACCTTC. The V and J genes are TRBV19 and TRBJ1-2, with 8 bases fitting TRBD1. The CDR3 is made up of 14 amino acids. Germline values: CDR1 LNHDA, CDR2 SQIVND (reference sequence). Unmatched junction bases numbered 6, after V lost 5 bases and J lost 4 bases.

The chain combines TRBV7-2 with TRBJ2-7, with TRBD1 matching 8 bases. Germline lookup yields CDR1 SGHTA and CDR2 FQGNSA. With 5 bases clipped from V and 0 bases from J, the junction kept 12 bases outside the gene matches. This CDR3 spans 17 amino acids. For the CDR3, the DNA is TGTGCCAGCAGCCCGAAACCACCAGGACAGGGCTCCTACGAGCAGTACTTC. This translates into CASSPKPPGQGSYEQYF. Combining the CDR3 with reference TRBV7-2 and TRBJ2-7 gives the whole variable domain GAGVSQSPSNKVTEKGKDVELRCDPISGHTALYWYRQSLGQGLEFLIYFQGNSAPDKSGLPSDRFSAERTGGSVSTLTIQRTQQEDSAVYLCASSPKPPGQGSYEQYFGPGTRLTVT.

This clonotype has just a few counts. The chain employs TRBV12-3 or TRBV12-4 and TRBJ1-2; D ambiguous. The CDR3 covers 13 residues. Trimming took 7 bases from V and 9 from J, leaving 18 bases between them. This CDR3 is CASNHGIHLSYTF. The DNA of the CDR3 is TGTGCCAGCAACCACGGGATCCACCTGAGCTACACCTTC.

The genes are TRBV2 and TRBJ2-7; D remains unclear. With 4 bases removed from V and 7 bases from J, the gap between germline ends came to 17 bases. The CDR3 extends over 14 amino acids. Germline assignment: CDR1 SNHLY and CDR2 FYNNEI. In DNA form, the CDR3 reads TGTGCCAGCAGTGTAGACCGCAGCCCACGAGAGCAGTACTTC. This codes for CASSVDRSPREQYF.

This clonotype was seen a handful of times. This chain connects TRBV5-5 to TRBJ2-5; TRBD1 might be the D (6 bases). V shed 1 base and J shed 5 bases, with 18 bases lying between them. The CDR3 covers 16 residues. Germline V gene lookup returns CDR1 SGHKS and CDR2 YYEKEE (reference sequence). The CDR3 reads CASSLNRDTGAETQYF. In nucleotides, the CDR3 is TGTGCCAGCAGCTTGAACCGGGACACCGGGGCGGAGACCCAGTACTTC.

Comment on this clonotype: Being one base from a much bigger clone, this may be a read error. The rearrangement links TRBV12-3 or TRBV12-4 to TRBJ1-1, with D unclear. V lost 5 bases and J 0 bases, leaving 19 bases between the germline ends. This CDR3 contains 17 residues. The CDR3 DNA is TGTGCCAGCAGTCATCAATTCGGGATTCTCATGAACACTGAAGCTTTCTTT. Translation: CASSHQFGILMNTEAFF.

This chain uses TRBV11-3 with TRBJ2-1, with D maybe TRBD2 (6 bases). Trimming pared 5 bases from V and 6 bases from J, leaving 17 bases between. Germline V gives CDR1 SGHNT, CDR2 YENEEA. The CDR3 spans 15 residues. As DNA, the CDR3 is TGTGCCAGCAGCCCGGGCGGGGTTGTAGGCAATGAGCAGTTCTTC. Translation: CASSPGGVVGNEQFF. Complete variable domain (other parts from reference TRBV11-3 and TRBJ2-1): EAGVVQSPRYKIIEKKQPVAFWCNPISGHNTLYWYLQNLGQGPELLIRYENEEAVDDSQLPKDRFSAERLKGVDSTLKIQPAELGDSAVYLCASSPGGVVGNEQFFGPGTRLTVL.

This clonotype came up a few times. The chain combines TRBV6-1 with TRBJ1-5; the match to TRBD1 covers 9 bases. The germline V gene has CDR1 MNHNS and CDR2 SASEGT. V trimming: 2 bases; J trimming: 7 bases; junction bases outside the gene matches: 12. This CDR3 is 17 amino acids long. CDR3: CASSESPETGGDQPQHF. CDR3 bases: TGTGCCAGCAGTGAATCCCCGGAGACAGGGGGAGACCAGCCCCAGCATTTT.

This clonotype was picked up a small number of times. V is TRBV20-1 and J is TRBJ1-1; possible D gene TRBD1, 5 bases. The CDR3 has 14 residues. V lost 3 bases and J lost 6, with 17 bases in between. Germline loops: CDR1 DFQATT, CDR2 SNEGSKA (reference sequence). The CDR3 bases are TGCAGTGCTAGTGACATCTCAGGGAGCGCTGAAGCTTTCTTT. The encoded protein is CSASDISGSAEAFF.

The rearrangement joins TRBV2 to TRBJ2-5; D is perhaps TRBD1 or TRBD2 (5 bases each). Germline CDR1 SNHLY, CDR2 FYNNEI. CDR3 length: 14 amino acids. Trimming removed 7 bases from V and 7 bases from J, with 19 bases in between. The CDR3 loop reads CASTHGVDGGTQYF. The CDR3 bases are TGTGCCAGCACCCATGGGGTTGATGGGGGGACCCAGTACTTC.

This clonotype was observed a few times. In DNA, the CDR3 is TGTGCCATCAGTGAGCCGGGACAGGGGGAATACGAGCAGTACTTC. Its protein product is CAISEPGQGEYEQYF. This chain connects TRBV10-3 to TRBJ2-7; 11 bases align to TRBD1. This CDR3 spans 15 amino acids. After removal of 2 bases from V and 4 bases from J, the junction contained 4 bases not matched to a gene. Germline loops: CDR1 ENHRY, CDR2 SYGVKD.

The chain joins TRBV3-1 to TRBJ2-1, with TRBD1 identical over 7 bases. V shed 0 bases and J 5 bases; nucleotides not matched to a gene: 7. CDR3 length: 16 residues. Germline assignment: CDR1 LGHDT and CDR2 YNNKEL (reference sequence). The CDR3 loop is CASSQDLDRDNNEQFF. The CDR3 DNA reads TGTGCCAGCAGCCAAGACCTCGACAGGGACAACAATGAGCAGTTCTTC.

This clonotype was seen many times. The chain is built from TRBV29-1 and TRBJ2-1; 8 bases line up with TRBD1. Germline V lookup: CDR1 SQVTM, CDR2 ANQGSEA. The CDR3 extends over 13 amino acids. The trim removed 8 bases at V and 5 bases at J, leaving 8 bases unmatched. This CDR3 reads CSIGQGDHNEQFF. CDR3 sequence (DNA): TGCAGCATCGGACAGGGTGACCACAATGAGCAGTTCTTC.

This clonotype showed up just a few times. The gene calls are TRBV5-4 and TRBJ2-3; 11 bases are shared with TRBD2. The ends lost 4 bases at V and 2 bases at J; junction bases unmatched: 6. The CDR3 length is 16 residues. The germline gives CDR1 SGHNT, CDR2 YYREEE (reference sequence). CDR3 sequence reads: CASSLKLAGVTDTQYF. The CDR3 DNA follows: TGTGCCAGCAGCCTTAAACTAGCGGGAGTCACAGATACGCAGTATTTT.

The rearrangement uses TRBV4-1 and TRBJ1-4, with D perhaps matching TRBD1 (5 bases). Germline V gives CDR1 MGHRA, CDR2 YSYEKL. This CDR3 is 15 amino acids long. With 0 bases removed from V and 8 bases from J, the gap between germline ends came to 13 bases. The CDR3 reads CASSQERQSGEKLFF. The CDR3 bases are TGCGCCAGCAGCCAAGAACGACAGAGTGGAGAAAAACTGTTTTTT.